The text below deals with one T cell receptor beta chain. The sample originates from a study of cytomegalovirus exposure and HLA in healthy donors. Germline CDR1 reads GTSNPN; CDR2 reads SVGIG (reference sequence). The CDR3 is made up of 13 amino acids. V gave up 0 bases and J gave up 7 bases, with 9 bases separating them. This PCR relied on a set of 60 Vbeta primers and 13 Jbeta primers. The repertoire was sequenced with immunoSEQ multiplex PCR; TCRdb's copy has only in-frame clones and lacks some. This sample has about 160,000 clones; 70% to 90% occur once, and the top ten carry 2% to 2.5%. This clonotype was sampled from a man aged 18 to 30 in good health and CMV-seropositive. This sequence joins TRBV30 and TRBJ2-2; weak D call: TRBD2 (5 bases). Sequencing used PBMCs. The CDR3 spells CAWSVSGVGELFF. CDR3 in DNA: TGTGCCTGGAGTGTCTCCGGGGTCGGGGAGCTGTTTTTT.